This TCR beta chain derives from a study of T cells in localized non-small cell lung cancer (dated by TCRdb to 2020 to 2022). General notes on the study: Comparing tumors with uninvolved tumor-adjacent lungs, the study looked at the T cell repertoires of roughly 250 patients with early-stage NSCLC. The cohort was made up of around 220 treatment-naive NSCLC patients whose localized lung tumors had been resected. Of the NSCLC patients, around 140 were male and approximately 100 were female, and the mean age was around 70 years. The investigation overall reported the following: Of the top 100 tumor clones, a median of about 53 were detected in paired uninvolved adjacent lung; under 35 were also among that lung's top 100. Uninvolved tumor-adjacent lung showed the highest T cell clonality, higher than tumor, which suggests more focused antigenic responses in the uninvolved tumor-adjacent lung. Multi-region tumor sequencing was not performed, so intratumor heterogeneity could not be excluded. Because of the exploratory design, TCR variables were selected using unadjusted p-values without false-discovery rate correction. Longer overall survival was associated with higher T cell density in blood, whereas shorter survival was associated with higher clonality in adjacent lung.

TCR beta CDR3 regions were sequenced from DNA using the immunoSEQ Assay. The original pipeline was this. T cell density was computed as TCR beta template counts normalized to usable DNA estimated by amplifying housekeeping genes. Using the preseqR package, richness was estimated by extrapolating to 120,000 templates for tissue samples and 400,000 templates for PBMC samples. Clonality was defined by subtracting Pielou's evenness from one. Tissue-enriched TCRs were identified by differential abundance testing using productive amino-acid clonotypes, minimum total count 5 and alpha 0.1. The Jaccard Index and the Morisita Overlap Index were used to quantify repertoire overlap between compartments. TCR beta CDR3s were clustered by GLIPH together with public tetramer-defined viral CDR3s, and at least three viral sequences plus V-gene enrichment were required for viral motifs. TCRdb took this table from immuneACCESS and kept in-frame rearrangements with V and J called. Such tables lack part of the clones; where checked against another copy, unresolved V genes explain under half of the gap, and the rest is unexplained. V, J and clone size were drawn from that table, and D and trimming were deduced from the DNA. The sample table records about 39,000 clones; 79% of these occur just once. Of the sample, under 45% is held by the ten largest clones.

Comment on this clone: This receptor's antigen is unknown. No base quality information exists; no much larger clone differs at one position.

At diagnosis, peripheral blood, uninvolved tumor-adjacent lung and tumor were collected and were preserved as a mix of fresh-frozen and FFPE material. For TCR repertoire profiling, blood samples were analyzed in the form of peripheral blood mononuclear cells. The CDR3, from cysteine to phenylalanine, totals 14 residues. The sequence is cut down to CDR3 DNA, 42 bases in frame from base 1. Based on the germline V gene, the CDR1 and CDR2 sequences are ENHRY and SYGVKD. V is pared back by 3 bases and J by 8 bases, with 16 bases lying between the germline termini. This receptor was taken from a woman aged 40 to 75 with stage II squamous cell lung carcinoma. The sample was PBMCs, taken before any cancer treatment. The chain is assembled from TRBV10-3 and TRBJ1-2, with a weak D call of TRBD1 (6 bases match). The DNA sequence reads TGTGCCATCAGTGATGGGACAACTAAGGGAGGCTACACCTTC. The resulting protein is CAISDGTTKGGYTF.